A selection of T cell receptor beta chains follows, all from one sample in a study of T cell responses to AZD1222 COVID-19 vaccine. Only in-frame clones appear in the TCRdb table, and some are missing; sequencing was by immunoSEQ multiplex PCR. The repertoire holds about 180,000 clones, with 92% as singletons. The starting material was peripheral blood, obtained 28 days after the second AZD1222 dose. These receptors all stem from an adult who received the AZD1222 COVID-19 vaccine. CDR3s include the opening cysteine and the closing phenylalanine or tryptophan. A D gene is named only where the DNA matches it firmly. Size is stated for part of the rows, as once, few or many counts, or as a class when the clone is expanded.

V	J	size	D	DNA	CDR3
TRBV3-1/TRBV3-2	TRBJ2-3	.	.	TGTGCCAGCAGCCAAGATTGGGGAGATACGCAGTATTTT	CASSQDWGDTQYF
TRBV12-3/TRBV12-4	TRBJ1-1	.	.	TGTGCCAGCAGTTTAGGGCCGAACACTGAAGCTTTCTTT	CASSLGPNTEAFF
TRBV4-1	TRBJ1-1	.	.	TGCGCCAGCAGCCAAGATTCTTGGGGGGGAAACACTGAAGCTTTCTTT	CASSQDSWGGNTEAFF
TRBV28	TRBJ1-1	.	.	TGTGCCAGCAGTTTATTTGGGACTGAAGCTTTCTTT	CASSLFGTEAFF
TRBV28	TRBJ2-7	.	TRBD1	TGTGCCAGCGTAGGACAGGGGGCGCAACTCAAAATTCCGGACTACGAGCAGTACTTC	CASVGQGAQLKIPDYEQYF
TRBV4-1	TRBJ1-2	.	TRBD1	TGCGCCAGCAGCCAAGGTCGGGACAGGGGATACTATGGCTACACCTTC	CASSQGRDRGYYGYTF
TRBV4-1	TRBJ2-4	.	TRBD2	TGCGCCAGCAGCCAAGGCTCAGGGATCGGGGGGATTGGGGACATTCAGTACTTC	CASSQGSGIGGIGDIQYF
TRBV29-1	TRBJ2-5	.	.	TGCAGCGTTTCGAACAGGGATCTACAAGAGACCCAGTACTTC	CSVSNRDLQETQYF
TRBV7-3	TRBJ1-1	.	.	TGTGCCAGCAGCTTCCAGGAAGACGGTGAAGCTTTCTTT	CASSFQEDGEAFF
TRBV18	TRBJ1-4	.	.	TGTGCCAGCTCACCAAGGTCAGATAATGAAAAACTGTTTTTT	CASSPRSDNEKLFF
TRBV5-1	TRBJ2-1	.	.	TGCGCCAGCAGCTTGGACCGGGGGCCTTACAATGAGCAGTTCTTC	CASSLDRGPYNEQFF
TRBV7-3	TRBJ2-7	.	.	TGTGCCAGCAGCCCCTCCGGGGTCTACGAGCAGTACTTC	CASSPSGVYEQYF
TRBV7-3	TRBJ1-1	.	.	TGTGCCAGCAGCTTAGCCTCTGGGTCCCAAAACACTGAAGCTTTCTTT	CASSLASGSQNTEAFF
TRBV30	TRBJ1-1	.	TRBD1	TGTGCCTGGAGTTTCGCAGGGGGGAGGAGTGTCACTGAAGCTTTCTTT	CAWSFAGGRSVTEAFF
TRBV7-9	TRBJ2-1	once	TRBD2	TGTGCCAGCAGCTTGGGACTAGATCCCAATGAGCAGTTCTTC	CASSLGLDPNEQFF
TRBV28	TRBJ2-7	.	.	TGTGCCAGCAGTTTAAGGGGTGCTACCTACGAGCAGTACTTC	CASSLRGATYEQYF
TRBV12-5	TRBJ2-2	once	TRBD1	TGTGCTAGTGGTTTGGGACAGGGGTACACCGGGGAGCTGTTTTTT	CASGLGQGYTGELFF
TRBV4-1	TRBJ2-1	.	TRBD1	TGCGCCAGCAGCCAGGCCACAGGGGGCCAGTTCTTC	CASSQATGGQFF
TRBV20-1	TRBJ2-1	.	.	TGCAGTGCTAGGCGTGAGTATGAGCAGTTCTTC	CSARREYEQFF
TRBV9	TRBJ2-3	.	.	TGTGCCAGCAGCGTAGACCGGGTGGATACGCAGTATTTT	CASSVDRVDTQYF
TRBV9	TRBJ2-5	.	TRBD1	TGTGCCAGCACCACCGGGACAGAGGCAGAGACCCAGTACTTC	CASTTGTEAETQYF
TRBV6-6	TRBJ2-7	.	.	TGTGCCAGCAGTTACTCGTCAGGTTCCTACGAGCAGTACTTC	CASSYSSGSYEQYF
TRBV4-1	TRBJ2-3	once	.	TGCGCCAGCAGAGAAGTAGGGAGCGGGTATTCAGATACGCAGTATTTT	CASREVGSGYSDTQYF
TRBV7-9	TRBJ2-6	.	.	TGTGCCAGCAGCCTTCGCTCTGGGGCCAACGTCCTGACTTTC	CASSLRSGANVLTF
TRBV2	TRBJ2-5	.	TRBD1	TGTGCCAGCAGGAGGGATGACAGGGGGCAAGAGACCCAGTACTTC	CASRRDDRGQETQYF
TRBV2	TRBJ1-2	.	.	TGTGCCAGCAGTGGACAGATCAATTATGGCTACACCTTC	CASSGQINYGYTF
TRBV6-5	TRBJ1-1	.	TRBD1	TGTGCCAGCAGAAAGACAGGGGGCGGCACTGAAGCTTTCTTT	CASRKTGGGTEAFF
TRBV10-2	TRBJ1-5	.	.	TGCGCCAGCAGTGAGTCGTTCGGGGGAAGAGGCAATCAGCCCCAGCATTTT	CASSESFGGRGNQPQHF
TRBV11-1	TRBJ2-5	.	.	TGTGCCAGCAGCTTAGCCGGCCACCAAGAGACCCAGTACTTC	CASSLAGHQETQYF
TRBV7-2	TRBJ2-1	.	.	TGTGCCAGCAGCCAAGGGGCAGCCGAGCAGTTCTTC	CASSQGAAEQFF
TRBV19	TRBJ1-5	.	.	TGTGCCAGTAAATCAGGGGATCGCAATCAGCCCCAGCATTTT	CASKSGDRNQPQHF
TRBV7-8	TRBJ1-3	.	TRBD1	TGTGCCAGCAGCCTAAGGATCCGGGACAGATCTGGAAACACCATATATTTT	CASSLRIRDRSGNTIYF
TRBV11-2	TRBJ2-7	.	TRBD1	TGTGCCAGCAGCTTAGGGACAGGGGGCGCATACGAGCAGTACTTC	CASSLGTGGAYEQYF
TRBV7-2	TRBJ1-3	.	.	TGTGCCAGCAGCTTCTTTAGGGGGGGAGGAAACACCATATATTTT	CASSFFRGGGNTIYF
TRBV6-4	TRBJ2-3	.	.	TGTGCCAGCAGTGACCGTTGGTTTGGTACGCAGTATTTT	CASSDRWFGTQYF
TRBV6-5	TRBJ2-1	.	TRBD2	TGTGCCAGCAGTACTAGCGGGGGGACAAATGAGCAGTTCTTC	CASSTSGGTNEQFF
TRBV2	TRBJ1-4	.	TRBD1	TGTGCCAGCAGTGACAGGACAGGAGATGAAAAACTGCTTTTT	CASSDRTGDEKLLF
TRBV28	TRBJ1-5	.	.	TGTGCCAGCGGATCTCCCGTAAGTCAGCCCCAGCATTTT	CASGSPVSQPQHF
TRBV18	TRBJ2-1	.	TRBD1	TGTGCCAGCTCGCGGGACAGGGGCTACAATGAGCAGTTCTTC	CASSRDRGYNEQFF
TRBV5-8	TRBJ2-7	.	.	TGTGCCAGCAGCTTCCGCGGGACCACCTCCTACGAGCAGTACTTC	CASSFRGTTSYEQYF